The 29 T cell receptor beta chains in this list originate from one sample, sequenced in a study of cytomegalovirus exposure and HLA in healthy donors. Vbeta (60) and Jbeta (13) primers were used in the PCR. Here immunoSEQ multiplex PCR was the method, and the copy in TCRdb shows in-frame clones only, minus some. Its listing shows 65,000 to 90,000 clones. Sequencing was performed on PBMCs. The source of these receptors is a man aged 35-49 years in good health and CMV-seronegative.

The chain is built from TRBV5-6 and TRBJ2-7, with a possible D match to TRBD1 (6 bases). CDR1 SGHDT and CDR2 YYEEEE come from the germline V gene. This CDR3 spans 14 amino acids. Trimming cost V 4 bases and J 2 bases, with 13 bases left between them. This chain's CDR3 is CASSMDPGAYEQYF. CDR3 in DNA: TGTGCCAGCAGCATGGACCCAGGGGCCTACGAGCAGTACTTC. Supplemented by reference TRBV5-6 and TRBJ2-7, the full variable domain reads DAGVTQSPTHLIKTRGQQVTLRCSPKSGHDTVSWYQQALGQGPQFIFQYYEEEERQRGNFPDRFSGHQFPNYSSELNVNALLLGDSALYLCASSMDPGAYEQYFGPGTRLTVT.

The J gene is TRBJ2-3, the V gene TRBV5-1; perhaps TRBD1 as D (6 bases). The V end was cut by 4 bases, the J end by 2 bases, with 14 bases between. Germline loops: CDR1 SGHRS, CDR2 YFSETQ. The CDR3 loop spans 15 amino acids. The CDR3 sequence is CASSASGAPTDTQYF. The CDR3 DNA is TGCGCCAGCAGCGCCTCAGGGGCCCCCACAGATACGCAGTATTTT. The full variable domain, completed using reference TRBV5-1 and TRBJ2-3, is KAGVTQTPRYLIKTRGQQVTLSCSPISGHRSVSWYQQTPGQGLQFLFEYFSETQRNKGNFPGRFSGRQFSNSRSEMNVSTLELGDSALYLCASSASGAPTDTQYFGPGTRLTVL.

The rearrangement joins TRBV6-6 to TRBJ1-5; D is unclear. The germline V gene encodes CDR1 MNHNY and CDR2 SVGAGI (reference sequence). The V end lost 10 bases, the J end lost 8 bases, and 15 bases lay between the germline ends. The CDR3 has 12 amino acids. CDR3 in DNA: TGTGCCACACTAGGATCTGGGGAGCCCCAGCATTTT. Amino acid sequence: CATLGSGEPQHF.

This clone shows up as medium-sized by frequency. The chain has TRBV19 and TRBJ1-1; D is ambiguous. V lost 1 base and J lost 8, with 8 bases in between. Per germline, CDR1 LNHDA and CDR2 SQIVND (reference sequence). The CDR3 is made up of 12 amino acids. DNA of the CDR3: TGTGCCAGTAGTATAGGACAAATGGAAGCTTTCTTT. Translated: CASSIGQMEAFF.

This rearrangement joins TRBV27 to TRBJ2-4, with 14 nucleotides matching TRBD2. This CDR3 comprises 17 residues. Per germline, CDR1 MNHEY and CDR2 SMNVEV (reference sequence). The V segment lost 8 bases and the J segment 1 base; nucleotides outside the gene matches: 7. CDR3 in amino acids: CASRLAGGRSAKNIQYF. The CDR3 DNA reads TGTGCCAGCCGACTAGCGGGGGGGCGCTCGGCCAAAAACATTCAGTACTTC.

The V and J genes are TRBV7-3 and TRBJ2-1, with D possibly matching TRBD2 (5 bases). In germline, CDR1 is SGHTA, CDR2 FQGTGA. The V end lost 1 base, the J end lost 5 bases, and 18 bases lay between the germline ends. The CDR3 consists of 17 residues. The CDR3, as DNA: TGTGCCAGCAGCTTAATGCAACGGGGTGCATCCGACAATGAGCAGTTCTTC. Translated: CASSLMQRGASDNEQFF.

The genes are TRBV10-3 and TRBJ2-1, with 10 positions matching TRBD2. The CDR3 is made up of 15 amino acids. Germline V gives CDR1 ENHRY, CDR2 SYGVKD. V dropped 5 bases and J dropped 7; count of bases not matched to a gene: 8. The CDR3 nucleotides read TGTGCCATCAGTTCAAGCGGGGGGGCGGGTAATGAGCAGTTCTTC. Protein product: CAISSSGGAGNEQFF.

The chain combines TRBV19 with TRBJ2-3; the match to TRBD2 covers 7 bases. The ends lost 7 bases at V and 5 bases at J; junction bases unmatched: 12. Germline CDR1 is LNHDA and CDR2 is SQIVND (reference sequence). This CDR3 has 15 amino acids. CDR3 sequence (DNA): TGTGCCAGTAACCCGGGGGGATTGGGGCAAGATACGCAGTATTTT. This encodes CASNPGGLGQDTQYF.

The chain combines TRBV5-1 with TRBJ2-3; D is uncertain. The CDR3 contains 14 residues. V shed 0 bases and J shed 3 bases, with 8 bases lying between them. The germline CDR1 and CDR2 sequences are SGHRS and YFSETQ. In DNA form, the CDR3 reads TGCGCCAGCAGCTTGGGTAGTTCGACAGATACGCAGTATTTT. This gives the protein CASSLGSSTDTQYF.

The V call is TRBV5-8, the J call TRBJ2-1, with 11 bases identical to TRBD2. The junction had 8 bases not matched to a gene; V was cut back by 6 bases and J by 0 bases. CDR3 size: 17 residues. Germline loops: CDR1 SGHTS, CDR2 YDEGEE. As DNA, the CDR3 is TGTGCCAGCACGGGACTAGCGGTTCTTAGCTCCTACAATGAGCAGTTCTTC. Translation: CASTGLAVLSSYNEQFF.

The chain combines TRBV6-6 with TRBJ1-2, with D possibly matching TRBD1 (6 bases). CDR3 length equals 15 residues. Trimming pared 2 bases from V and 3 bases from J, leaving 13 bases between. Germline loops: CDR1 MNHNY, CDR2 SVGAGI (reference sequence). The CDR3 DNA reads as TGTGCCAGCAGTTACAGGCAGGGGAAGGACTATGGCTACACCTTC. This codes for CASSYRQGKDYGYTF.

This sequence joins TRBV19 and TRBJ2-3, with a possible D match to TRBD2 (6 bases). V lost 5 bases, J lost 6 bases, and 6 bases lay in between. CDR1 is LNHDA and CDR2 is SQIVND in the germline V gene (reference sequence). The CDR3 covers 11 residues. CDR3 in amino acids: CASSGGDTQYF. The DNA for the CDR3 is TGTGCCAGTAGTGGGGGGGATACGCAGTATTTT. The variable domain in full, completed from reference TRBV19 and TRBJ2-3, reads DGGITQSPKYLFRKEGQNVTLSCEQNLNHDAMYWYRQDPGQGLRLIYYSQIVNDFQKGDIAEGYSVSREKKESFPLTVTSAQKNPTAFYLCASSGGDTQYFGPGTRLTVL.

The V call is TRBV1, the J call TRBJ2-1; the table's D call TRBD2 went unverified against the DNA. TRBV1 is a pseudogene segment. The CDR3 spans 18 residues. CDR3 amino acids: CTSSPQEKRGEGENEQFF. CDR3 DNA sequence: TGCACCAGCAGCCCACAAGAAAAGCGGGGGGAGGGAGAGAATGAGCAGTTCTTC.

For the CDR3, the DNA is TGTGCCAGCAACCCACCCGGGGATACGCAGTATTTT. The encoded protein is CASNPPGDTQYF. This sequence joins TRBV6-5 and TRBJ2-3; no firm D call. Trimming cost V 7 bases and J 6 bases, with 11 bases left between them. The germline gives CDR1 MNHEY, CDR2 SVGAGI. The CDR3 extends over 12 amino acids.

The chain uses TRBV7-9 and TRBJ1-4, with 8 bases identical to TRBD1. The CDR3 runs to 12 residues. Germline assignment: CDR1 SEHNR and CDR2 FQNEAQ (reference sequence). Losses at the gene ends were 5 bases for V and 8 bases for J; bases not matched to a gene: 1. This CDR3 reads CASSTGGEKLFF. The DNA for the CDR3 is TGTGCCAGCAGCACAGGGGGGGAAAAACTGTTTTTT.

The chain uses TRBV25-1 and TRBJ2-5, with D tentatively TRBD1 (6 bases). This CDR3 is 13 amino acids long. Per the germline V gene, CDR1 is MGHDK and CDR2 is SYGVNS. Trimming left V 7 bases short and J 3 bases short, with 12 bases between. CDR3 amino acids: CASMRTEEETQYF. The CDR3 bases are TGTGCCAGCATGAGGACAGAAGAAGAGACCCAGTACTTC.

The CDR3 sequence is CASSGQGTPFGQHF. CDR3 DNA: TGTGCCAGCAGCGGACAGGGGACTCCTTTTGGGCAGCATTTT. The chain employs TRBV2 and TRBJ1-5, with 9 bases matching TRBD1. The CDR3 length is 14 residues. V was pared by 6 bases and J by 13 bases, with 13 bases of the junction left unmatched. In germline, CDR1 is SNHLY, CDR2 FYNNEI.

The rearrangement uses TRBV28 and TRBJ1-1; possible D gene TRBD1, 6 bases. The germline V gene encodes CDR1 MDHEN and CDR2 SYDVKM. The V end lost 2 bases, the J end lost 7 bases, and 17 bases lay between the germline ends. This CDR3 has 15 residues. The DNA of the CDR3 is TGTGCCAGCAGTTTAAAAACAGGGCAATCGAGTGAAGCTTTCTTT. Translated: CASSLKTGQSSEAFF.

The chain employs TRBV27 and TRBJ1-2, with a tentative D call TRBD1 (5 bases). CDR3 length: 14 amino acids. Deletions cut 0 bases from V and 2 bases from J, with 7 bases between. Germline V gene sequence: CDR1 MNHEY, CDR2 SMNVEV (reference sequence). The chain's CDR3 is CASSLSEGNYGYTF. The DNA for the CDR3 is TGTGCCAGCAGTTTATCGGAGGGGAACTATGGCTACACCTTC.

This chain joins TRBV10-3 and TRBJ1-1; maybe TRBD1 (5 bases). The germline gives CDR1 ENHRY, CDR2 SYGVKD. The CDR3 loop spans 12 amino acids. Trimming took off 10 bases at V and 3 bases at J, with 12 bases between the two ends. CDR3 nucleotide sequence: TGTGCCACCGGGTCAGGGTACACTGAAGCTTTCTTT. This sequence encodes CATGSGYTEAFF.

The gene calls are TRBV27 and TRBJ2-1, with 9 bases lining up with TRBD2. V was clipped by 6 bases and J by 5 bases; unmatched bases: 11. The CDR3 is 16 residues long. CDR1 MNHEY and CDR2 SMNVEV come from the germline V gene (reference sequence). CDR3 DNA sequence: TGTGCCAGCAGCTTACGGCGGGGGGGAATAAACAATGAGCAGTTCTTC. It is translated as CASSLRRGGINNEQFF.

The chain recombines TRBV29-1 with TRBJ1-4; no reliable D call. The CDR3 runs to 13 residues. V was clipped by 8 bases and J by 4 bases, with 14 bases between them. Germline V CDR1 and CDR2: SQVTM, ANQGSEA. For the CDR3, the DNA is TGCAGCATCACCGGGGTGGATAATGAAAAACTGTTTTTT. Amino acid sequence: CSITGVDNEKLFF.

The genes are TRBV11-2 and TRBJ2-7; a weak D match, TRBD2 (6 bases). The CDR3 is 16 amino acids. The germline CDR1 and CDR2 sequences are SGHAT and FQNNGV. The ends were cut back, 5 bases at V and 2 bases at J, with 19 bases in the middle. For the CDR3, the DNA is TGTGCCAGCAGCCCAACCAAGGGACTTTACCCCTACGAGCAGTACTTC. Translation gives CASSPTKGLYPYEQYF.

On this clone: Other nucleotide sequences in the sample specify the same CDR3. The chain employs TRBV10-3 and TRBJ2-3; unclear D gene. Germline CDR1 and CDR2: ENHRY and SYGVKD. The CDR3 contains 13 residues. Trimming cost V 0 bases and J 5 bases, with 6 bases left between them. The CDR3 here is CAISESTLDTQYF. CDR3 in DNA: TGTGCCATCAGTGAGTCAACTTTAGATACGCAGTATTTT.

This rearrangement joins TRBV7-6 to TRBJ2-4; D is possibly TRBD1 (5 bases). Germline V gene sequence: CDR1 SGHVS, CDR2 FNYEAQ. This CDR3 is 12 amino acids long. V shed 1 base and J shed 13 bases, with 11 bases lying between them. The CDR3 here is CASSLEKGLQYF. As DNA, the CDR3 is TGTGCCAGCAGCTTAGAGAAGGGGTTACAGTACTTC.

DNA of the CDR3: TGCAGCGTCAGACTAGCGGACTCCTACAATGAGCAGTTCTTC. It yields the protein CSVRLADSYNEQFF. J is TRBJ2-1 and V is TRBV29-1, with 9 nucleotides matching TRBD2. The CDR3 contains 14 residues. Germline V gene data show CDR1 as SQVTM and CDR2 as ANQGSEA. After removal of 6 bases from V and 0 bases from J, the junction contained 3 bases not matched to a gene.

The chain uses TRBV5-1 and TRBJ2-1; 7 bases map to TRBD1. V lost 0 bases and J lost 9; bases outside the gene matches: 12. Germline V CDR1 and CDR2: SGHRS, YFSETQ. This CDR3 is built from 16 residues. The CDR3 loop is CASSLDTGQQRFEQFF. The CDR3 coding sequence is TGCGCCAGCAGCTTGGACACGGGACAGCAAAGATTTGAGCAGTTCTTC.

The rearrangement uses TRBV5-6 and TRBJ2-5, with TRBD1 identical over 8 bases. CDR1 and CDR2 from the germline V gene are SGHDT and YYEEEE. The V and J ends lost 4 bases and 1 base, in that order; junction bases with no gene match: 3. This CDR3 is built from 14 residues. CDR3 DNA sequence: TGTGCCAGCAGCACGGGGACAGGCCAAGAGACCCAGTACTTC. As protein: CASSTGTGQETQYF.

This chain joins TRBV2 and TRBJ2-7; TRBD1 might be the D (5 bases). V lost 7 bases, J lost 0 bases, and 13 bases lay in between. This CDR3 contains 14 residues. CDR1 SNHLY and CDR2 FYNNEI come from the germline V gene. The CDR3, as DNA: TGTGCCAGCAAACCGACAGCCAACTCCTACGAGCAGTACTTC. Encoded protein: CASKPTANSYEQYF.